Sequencing of this T cell receptor (beta chain) was carried out in a study of vaccination effects on CD4 cells after COVID-19. To note about this clone: Its cognate antigen is unknown.

The CDR3 contains 16 residues. Germline V CDR1 and CDR2: SGHNT, YYREEE (reference sequence). V was trimmed by 1 base and J by 3 bases, leaving 15 bases between them. Profiling relied on immunoSEQ multiplex PCR, and the TCRdb table lists in-frame clones only, not all of them. The table has nearly 30,000 clones, roughly 77% seen once. Expansion with viral peptide pools was applied to antigen-specific CD4+ T cells by the ViraFEST assay prior to sequencing. Following an approximately 9-day culture, CD4+ T cells were purified. Each participant was given two doses of one vaccine (BNT162b2 or mRNA-1273). Half-medium replacement with IL-2 medium occurred on days 3 and 7.

The chain is built from TRBV5-4 and TRBJ2-3, with D perhaps TRBD2 (5 bases). This receptor was taken from a human donor who received a COVID-19 vaccine. Sequenced material: CD4+ T cells from PBMCs cultured with HCoV-229E spike peptides, taken after COVID-19 vaccination. CDR3: CASSLRLSGSTDTQYF. CDR3 nucleotide sequence: TGTGCCAGCAGCTTGAGGCTATCGGGATCAACAGATACGCAGTATTTT. Combining the CDR3 with reference TRBV5-4 and TRBJ2-3 gives the whole variable domain ETGVTQSPTHLIKTRGQQVTLRCSSQSGHNTVSWYQQALGQGPQFIFQYYREEENGRGNFPPRFSGLQFPNYSSELNVNALELDDSALYLCASSLRLSGSTDTQYFGPGTRLTVL.